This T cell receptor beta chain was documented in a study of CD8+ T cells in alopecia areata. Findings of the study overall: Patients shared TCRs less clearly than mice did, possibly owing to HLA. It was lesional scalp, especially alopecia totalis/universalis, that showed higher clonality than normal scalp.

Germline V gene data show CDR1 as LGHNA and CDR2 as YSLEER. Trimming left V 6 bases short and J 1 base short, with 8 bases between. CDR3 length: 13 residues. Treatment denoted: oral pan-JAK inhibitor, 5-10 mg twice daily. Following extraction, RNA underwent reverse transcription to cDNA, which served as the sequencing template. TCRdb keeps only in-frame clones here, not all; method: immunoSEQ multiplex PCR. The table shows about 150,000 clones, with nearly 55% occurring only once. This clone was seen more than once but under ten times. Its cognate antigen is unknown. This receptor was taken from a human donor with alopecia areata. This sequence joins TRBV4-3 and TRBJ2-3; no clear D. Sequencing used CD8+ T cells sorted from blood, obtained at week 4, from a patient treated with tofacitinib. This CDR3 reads CASRDLGTDTQYF. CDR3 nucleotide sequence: TGCGCCAGCAGGGACCTGGGCACAGATACGCAGTATTTT.